The clone carrying this T cell receptor beta chain was found once. Its antigen is not known. Measured with immunoSEQ multiplex PCR; TCRdb has only the in-frame clones, and not every one. The table records about 19,000 clones, 65% to 85% of them present only once. The data belong to a study of OX40 agonist ivuxolimab in advanced cancers. CDR1 is WSHSY and CDR2 is SAAADI in the germline V gene. The CDR3 has 13 amino acids. Trimming took 5 bases from V and 7 from J, leaving 9 bases between them. Findings and limits, study-wide: Expanded peripheral T cells had an undetermined antigen specificity.

The sequence came from an adult with an advanced solid tumor such as melanoma, head and neck, liver or kidney cancer. The V call is TRBV10-2, the J call TRBJ1-6, with D possibly matching TRBD1 (6 bases). The material was CD4+ or CD8+ T cells sorted from blood, obtained in a trial of the OX40 agonist ivuxolimab. This chain's CDR3 is CASSTQGNSPLHF. The CDR3 DNA sequence: TGCGCCAGCAGTACTCAGGGGAATTCACCCCTCCACTTT.